This T cell receptor (beta chain) was retrieved from a study of cytomegalovirus exposure and HLA in healthy donors. Both 60 Vbeta primers and 13 Jbeta primers went into the PCR. Here immunoSEQ multiplex PCR was the method, and the copy in TCRdb shows in-frame clones only, minus some. There are 90,000 to 100,000 clones in the sample; around 80% occur only once, and 1.4% to 1.5% lies in the top ten. The sequencing input was PBMCs. The clonotype was recovered from a man in his forties or fifties in good health and CMV-seronegative.

DNA for the CDR3: TGTGCCAGCAGCTTAGTTTCGAGGGAGGGACTAGCGGGGGGACCCCCCTACGAGCAGTACTTC. This codes for CASSLVSREGLAGGPPYEQYF. The V gene is TRBV13, the J gene TRBJ2-7, with 15 bases that match TRBD2. This CDR3 region has 21 residues. Trimming cost V 1 base and J 2 bases; bases outside gene matches: 15. In germline, CDR1 is PRHDT, CDR2 FYEKMQ (reference sequence).